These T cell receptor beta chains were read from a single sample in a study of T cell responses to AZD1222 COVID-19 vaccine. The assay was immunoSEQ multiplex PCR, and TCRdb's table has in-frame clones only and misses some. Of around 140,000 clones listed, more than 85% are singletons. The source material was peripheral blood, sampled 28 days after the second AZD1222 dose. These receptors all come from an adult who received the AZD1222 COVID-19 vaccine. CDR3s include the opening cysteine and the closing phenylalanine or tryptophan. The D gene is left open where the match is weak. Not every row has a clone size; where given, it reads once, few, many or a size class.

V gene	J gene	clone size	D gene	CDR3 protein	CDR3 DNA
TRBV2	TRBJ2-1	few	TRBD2	CASSQLAGGPGEQFF	TGTGCCAGCAGTCAACTAGCGGGGGGGCCGGGTGAGCAGTTCTTC
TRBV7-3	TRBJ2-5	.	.	CASSPRDLRETQYF	TGTGCCAGCAGCCCTAGGGACCTCCGAGAGACCCAGTACTTC
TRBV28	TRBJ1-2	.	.	CASGLAWDGEGYTF	TGTGCCAGCGGGCTCGCCTGGGACGGCGAAGGCTACACCTTC
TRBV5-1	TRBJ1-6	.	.	CASSLDGQQNSPLHF	TGCGCCAGCAGCTTGGACGGACAGCAAAATTCACCCCTCCACTTT
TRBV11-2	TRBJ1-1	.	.	CASRPTAGAEAFF	TGTGCCAGCAGACCAACGGCGGGCGCTGAAGCTTTCTTT
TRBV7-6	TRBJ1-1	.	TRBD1	CASSPGTGLLNTEAFF	TGTGCCAGCAGCCCCGGGACAGGGCTCCTGAACACTGAAGCTTTCTTT
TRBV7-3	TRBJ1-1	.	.	CASSEDRNTEAFF	TGTGCCAGCAGCGAGGACCGGAACACTGAAGCTTTCTTT
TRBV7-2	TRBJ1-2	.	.	CASSSVGGDYGYTF	TGTGCCAGCAGCTCTGTGGGGGGAGACTATGGCTACACCTTC
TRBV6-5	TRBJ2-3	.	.	CASTRSGSTDTQYF	TGTGCCAGCACCCGATCCGGGAGCACAGATACGCAGTATTTT
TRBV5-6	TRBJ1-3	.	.	CASSYSPGASGNTIYF	TGTGCCAGCAGCTATTCCCCGGGAGCCTCTGGAAACACCATATATTTT
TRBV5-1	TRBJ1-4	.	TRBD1	CASSAAWGQGNEKLFF	TGCGCCAGCAGCGCAGCCTGGGGACAGGGTAATGAAAAACTGTTTTTT
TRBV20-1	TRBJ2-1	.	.	CSASSQRDNEQFF	TGCAGTGCTAGTAGCCAGCGCGACAATGAGCAGTTCTTC
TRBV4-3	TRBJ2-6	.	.	CASSQGVATSGANVLTF	TGCGCCAGCAGCCAAGGTGTAGCAACCTCTGGGGCCAACGTCCTGACTTTC
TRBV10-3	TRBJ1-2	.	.	CAISENGYTF	TGTGCCATCAGTGAAAATGGCTACACCTTC
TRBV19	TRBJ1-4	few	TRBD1	CASLGQATNEKLFF	TGTGCCAGCCTGGGACAGGCGACTAATGAAAAACTGTTTTTT
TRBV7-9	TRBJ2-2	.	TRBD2	CASSSLAGAAGELFF	TGTGCCAGCAGCTCCCTAGCGGGGGCGGCCGGGGAGCTGTTTTTT
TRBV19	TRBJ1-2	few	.	CASSKNPRRFFYGYTF	TGTGCCAGTAGCAAGAACCCCCGGAGATTTTTCTATGGCTACACCTTC
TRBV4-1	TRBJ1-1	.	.	CASSQQGTNTEAFF	TGCGCCAGCAGCCAACAGGGGACGAACACTGAAGCTTTCTTT
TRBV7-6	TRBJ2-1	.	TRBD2	CASSHRLAGNEQFF	TGTGCCAGCAGCCACCGACTAGCGGGCAATGAGCAGTTCTTC
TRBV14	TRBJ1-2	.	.	CASSQDLGGNGYTF	TGTGCCAGCAGCCAAGATCTGGGCGGGAATGGCTACACCTTC
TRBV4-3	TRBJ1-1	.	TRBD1	CASSQVPQGGLMNTEAFF	TGCGCCAGCAGCCAAGTCCCGCAGGGGGGACTTATGAACACTGAAGCTTTCTTT
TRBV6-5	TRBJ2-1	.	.	CASSYVDEQFF	TGTGCCAGCAGTTACGTGGATGAGCAGTTCTTC
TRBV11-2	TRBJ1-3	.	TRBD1	CASSRTPGGSGGNTIYF	TGTGCCAGCAGCCGTACCCCAGGGGGCTCGGGTGGAAACACCATATATTTT
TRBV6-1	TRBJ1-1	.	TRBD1	CASRPTGGETEAFF	TGTGCCAGCAGGCCAACAGGGGGCGAGACTGAAGCTTTCTTT
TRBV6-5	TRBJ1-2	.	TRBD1	CASRDPGQGHYGYTF	TGTGCCAGCAGGGACCCGGGACAGGGTCACTATGGCTACACCTTC
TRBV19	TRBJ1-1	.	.	CASRSNRNTEAFF	TGTGCCAGTAGAAGTAACAGAAACACTGAAGCTTTCTTT
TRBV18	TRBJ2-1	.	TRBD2	CASSPGLAGVGDEQFF	TGTGCCAGCTCACCGGGACTAGCGGGAGTTGGCGATGAGCAGTTCTTC
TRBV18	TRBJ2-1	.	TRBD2	CASSPGLAGSFDEQFF	TGTGCCAGCTCACCGGGACTAGCGGGGTCCTTCGATGAGCAGTTCTTC
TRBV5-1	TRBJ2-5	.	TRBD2	CASSRGGQETQYF	TGCGCCAGCAGCCGCGGGGGACAAGAGACCCAGTACTTC
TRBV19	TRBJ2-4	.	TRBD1	CASSYRGGNIQYF	TGTGCCAGTAGTTACAGGGGTGGGAACATTCAGTACTTC
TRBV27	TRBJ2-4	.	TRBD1	CASSSRQGPKDIQYF	TGTGCCAGCAGTTCTCGACAGGGTCCAAAGGACATTCAGTACTTC
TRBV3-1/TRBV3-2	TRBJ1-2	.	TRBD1	CASSPRGQDYGYTF	TGTGCCAGCAGCCCGAGGGGGCAGGACTATGGCTACACCTTC
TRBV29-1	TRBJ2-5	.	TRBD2	CSVNGVAGDEETQYF	TGCAGCGTGAACGGGGTAGCGGGAGACGAAGAGACCCAGTACTTC
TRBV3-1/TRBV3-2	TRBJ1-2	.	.	CASSQFEGEGYTF	TGTGCCAGCAGCCAATTTGAGGGGGAAGGCTACACCTTC
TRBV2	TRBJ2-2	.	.	CASSPNANTGELFF	TGTGCCAGCTCCCCGAACGCGAACACCGGGGAGCTGTTTTTT
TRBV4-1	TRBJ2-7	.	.	CASSQVAGLVGEQYF	TGCGCCAGCAGCCAAGTGGCAGGGTTAGTAGGTGAGCAGTACTTC
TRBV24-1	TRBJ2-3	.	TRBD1	CATSDPGQGSTDTQYF	TGTGCCACCAGTGATCCCGGACAGGGTTCCACAGATACGCAGTATTTT
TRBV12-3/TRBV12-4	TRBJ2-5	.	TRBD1	CASRPTGGETQYF	TGTGCCAGCAGACCCACAGGGGGCGAGACCCAGTACTTC
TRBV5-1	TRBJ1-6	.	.	CASSPWGRDSPLHF	TGCGCCAGCAGCCCGTGGGGGCGGGATTCACCCCTCCACTTT
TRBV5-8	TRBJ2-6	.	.	CASGLILSGANVLTF	TGTGCCAGCGGTCTGATTCTCTCTGGGGCCAACGTCCTGACTTTC
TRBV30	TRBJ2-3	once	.	CAWGASTDTQYF	TGTGCCTGGGGCGCATCCACAGATACGCAGTATTTT
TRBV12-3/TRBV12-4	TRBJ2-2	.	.	CASSGVAGELFF	TGTGCCAGCAGCGGGGTGGCCGGGGAGCTGTTTTTT
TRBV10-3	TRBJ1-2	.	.	CAIRETVVSSGGSGGYTF	TGTGCCATCAGAGAGACGGTGGTTTCCTCCGGCGGGAGTGGTGGCTACACCTTC
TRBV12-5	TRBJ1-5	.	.	CASGLGSYQPQHF	TGTGCTAGTGGTTTGGGATCGTACCAGCCCCAGCATTTT
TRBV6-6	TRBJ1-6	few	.	CASSYGTSNSPLHF	TGTGCCAGCAGTTACGGGACGTCCAATTCACCCCTCCACTTT
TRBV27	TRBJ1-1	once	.	CASRSGTMNTEAFF	TGTGCCAGCAGATCAGGAACAATGAACACTGAAGCTTTCTTT
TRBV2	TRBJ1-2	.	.	CASKLTANSNYGYTF	TGTGCCAGCAAACTTACGGCCAATTCTAACTATGGCTACACCTTC
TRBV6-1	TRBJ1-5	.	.	CATRDQGGTNQPQHF	TGTGCCACCAGGGACCAGGGAGGTACCAATCAGCCCCAGCATTTT
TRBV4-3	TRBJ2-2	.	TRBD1	CASSQEQGAANTGELFF	TGCGCCAGCAGCCAAGAACAGGGGGCCGCAAACACCGGGGAGCTGTTTTTT
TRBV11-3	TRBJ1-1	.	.	CASSLGTGMNTEAFF	TGTGCCAGCAGCTTAGGTACAGGCATGAACACTGAAGCTTTCTTT
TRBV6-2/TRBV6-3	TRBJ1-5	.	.	CASSRYWDQPQHF	TGTGCCAGCAGTCGCTACTGGGATCAGCCCCAGCATTTT
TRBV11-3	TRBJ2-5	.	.	CASSLGTDQETQYF	TGTGCCAGCAGCTTAGGTACAGATCAAGAGACCCAGTACTTC
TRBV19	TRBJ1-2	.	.	CASTIDRLYGYTF	TGTGCCAGTACCATAGACAGGCTCTATGGCTACACCTTC
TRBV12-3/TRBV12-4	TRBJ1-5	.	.	CASSLTSQPQHF	TGTGCCAGCAGTTTGACGAGTCAGCCCCAGCATTTT
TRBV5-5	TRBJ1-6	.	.	CASSLGSGISPLHF	TGTGCCAGCAGCTTGGGGTCAGGGATTTCACCCCTCCACTTT
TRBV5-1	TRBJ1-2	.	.	CASSLRSGPGYTF	TGCGCCAGCAGCCTCCGGAGCGGTCCTGGCTACACCTTC
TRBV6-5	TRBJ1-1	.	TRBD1	CASKQGTPGTEAFF	TGTGCCAGCAAACAGGGGACACCAGGGACTGAAGCTTTCTTT
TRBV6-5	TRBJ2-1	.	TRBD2	CASSYSTLAGGPLQFF	TGTGCCAGCAGTTACTCGACTCTAGCGGGAGGGCCGTTACAGTTCTTC
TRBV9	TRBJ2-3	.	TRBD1	CASSVVEGALSDTQYF	TGTGCCAGCAGCGTAGTTGAGGGGGCTTTGTCGGATACGCAGTATTTT
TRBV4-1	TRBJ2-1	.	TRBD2	CASREAGVASLQFF	TGCGCCAGCAGGGAAGCGGGAGTTGCAAGTTTGCAGTTCTTC